The 22 T cell receptor beta chains in this list originate from one sample, sequenced in a study of beta chain features in type 1 diabetes. Regarding the study as a whole: Researchers report that Type 1 diabetes patients had moderately but significantly shorter TCRB CDR3s across all four CD4+ subsets.

Expressed TCRB transcripts were sequenced, since all the RNA that had been isolated was reverse transcribed. The method was immunoSEQ multiplex PCR; TCRdb's version includes in-frame clones alone and lacks a portion of them. The profile covers a few hundred thousand clones, with around a tenth appearing a single time and about 0.64% taken by the ten largest. Antigens for these TCRs are unknown. Sequencing was performed on central memory CD4+ T cells from blood. The receptors here all came from a man aged 30 to 45 with type 1 diabetes.

The gene calls are TRBV28 and TRBJ1-3; D not resolved. V lost 2 bases and J 4 bases, leaving 3 bases between the germline ends. This CDR3 is 12 amino acids long. CDR1 is MDHEN and CDR2 is SYDVKM in the germline V gene. The CDR3, as DNA: TGTGCCAGCAGTTTAGAGGGAAACACCATATATTTT. Translated, it gives CASSLEGNTIYF.

V and J are TRBV5-4 and TRBJ2-1, with D perhaps matching TRBD1 or TRBD2 (5 bases each). The ends were cut back, 5 bases at V and 0 bases at J, with 15 bases in the middle. The CDR3 is 16 residues long. The V gene's germline CDR1 is SGHNT and CDR2 YYREEE (reference sequence). CDR3 residues: CASSVGRSSSYNEQFF. CDR3 bases: TGTGCCAGCAGTGTGGGACGCTCTAGCTCCTACAATGAGCAGTTCTTC.

This clone came up a few times. The chain employs TRBV11-2 and TRBJ2-6, with D perhaps being TRBD1 or TRBD2 (5 bases each). The CDR3 is 17 amino acids. Germline CDR1 and CDR2: SGHAT and FQNNGV. The ends were cut back, 5 bases at V and 0 bases at J, with 14 bases in the middle. CDR3 residues: CASSLRGTISGANVLTF. CDR3 nucleotides: TGTGCCAGCAGCCTCCGGGGCACTATCTCTGGGGCCAACGTCCTGACTTTC.

Ten or more counts support this clone. The CDR3 DNA reads TGTGCCAGCAGTTTTCAACAGCTGCCCTACAATGAGCAGTTCTTC. Protein sequence: CASSFQQLPYNEQFF. V is TRBV27 and J is TRBJ2-1; D is unresolved. Looked up from germline, CDR1 is MNHEY and CDR2 is SMNVEV (reference sequence). CDR3 length equals 15 residues. Trimming removed 3 bases at V and 2 bases at J, with 11 bases between.

The chain couples TRBV5-1 to TRBJ1-4, with D unclear. The V gene lost 2 bases and the J gene lost 7 bases, with 15 bases spanning the gap. The CDR3 covers 15 residues. Germline V gene sequence: CDR1 SGHRS, CDR2 YFSETQ. The CDR3, as DNA: TGCGCCAGCAGCTTACTTGGATCCCGGGGTGAAAAACTGTTTTTT. It is translated as CASSLLGSRGEKLFF. The whole variable domain, filled in from reference TRBV5-1 and TRBJ1-4, reads KAGVTQTPRYLIKTRGQQVTLSCSPISGHRSVSWYQQTPGQGLQFLFEYFSETQRNKGNFPGRFSGRQFSNSRSEMNVSTLELGDSALYLCASSLLGSRGEKLFFGSGTQLSVL.

This clone was seen repeatedly, ten times or more. This sequence joins TRBV7-9 and TRBJ2-1; D is unclear. CDR1 SEHNR and CDR2 FQNEAQ come from the germline V gene (reference sequence). This CDR3 region has 15 residues. V lost 6 bases to trimming and J lost 0 bases, with 12 bases between them. The CDR3: CASRSPRSSYNEQFF. The CDR3 nucleotides are TGTGCCAGCAGGTCCCCGCGATCCTCCTACAATGAGCAGTTCTTC. Supplemented by reference TRBV7-9 and TRBJ2-1, the full variable domain reads DTGVSQNPRHKITKRGQNVTFRCDPISEHNRLYWYRQTLGQGPEFLTYFQNEAQLEKSRLLSDRFSAERPKGSFSTLEIQRTEQGDSAMYLCASRSPRSSYNEQFFGPGTRLTVL.

The chain recombines TRBV5-1 with TRBJ1-2, with 8 bases aligning to TRBD1. CDR3 length: 15 residues. Germline trimming cut 4 bases from V and 3 bases from J; bases unmatched to any gene: 8. Per germline, CDR1 SGHRS and CDR2 YFSETQ. CDR3 loop: CASSRLETGDYGYTF. The CDR3 coding sequence is TGCGCCAGCAGCAGATTAGAGACAGGGGACTATGGCTACACCTTC.

This clone has a handful of counts. The V and J genes are TRBV28 and TRBJ2-3, with D possibly TRBD2 on 5 matching bases. CDR1 MDHEN and CDR2 SYDVKM come from the germline V gene. The CDR3 sequence is 12 residues long. V was shortened by 4 bases and J by 7 bases, with 9 bases between the two germline ends. The CDR3 region has the DNA TGTGCCAGCAGTTCGACGGGGAATACGCAGTATTTT. It codes for CASSSTGNTQYF.

This clone showed up just a few times. The chain recombines TRBV7-2 with TRBJ2-7; no clear D gene. The CDR3 has 13 amino acids. Trimming took off 3 bases at V and 2 bases at J, with 8 bases between the two ends. Germline values: CDR1 SGHTA, CDR2 FQGNSA. The CDR3 sequence is CASSLASTYEQYF. The DNA of the CDR3 is TGTGCCAGCAGCTTGGCATCGACCTACGAGCAGTACTTC.

This clone was picked up a small number of times. V usage is TRBV5-8 and J usage is TRBJ1-5; 8 bases match TRBD1. The trim removed 4 bases at V and 2 bases at J, leaving 8 bases unmatched. Germline lookup yields CDR1 SGHTS and CDR2 YDEGEE. The CDR3 covers 16 residues. The CDR3 loop reads CASSGGTGLGNQPQHF. In DNA, the CDR3 is TGTGCCAGCAGCGGAGGGACAGGTTTAGGCAATCAGCCCCAGCATTTT.

J is TRBJ2-1 and V is TRBV28, with TRBD2 as a possible D gene (6 bases). The CDR3 length is 14 residues. The germline V gene encodes CDR1 MDHEN and CDR2 SYDVKM. Trimming left V 11 bases short and J 10 bases short, with 24 bases between. CDR3 bases: TGTGCCCGCAAGGTGGGGGGTGGTAGTGGGGAGCAGTTCTTC. Translating gives CARKVGGGSGEQFF.

This clone was seen only a few times. The chain recombines TRBV5-5 with TRBJ2-1; TRBD2 matches 7 bases. The CDR3 totals 17 residues. Trimming cost V 1 base and J 2 bases; bases outside gene matches: 9. Looked up from germline, CDR1 is SGHKS and CDR2 is YYEKEE (reference sequence). The DNA of the CDR3 is TGTGCCAGCAGCTTGTCCATCGCACTAGCGACCTACAATGAGCAGTTCTTC. This sequence encodes CASSLSIALATYNEQFF.

The rearrangement joins TRBV7-9 to TRBJ1-3; unclear D gene. This CDR3 comprises 15 residues. Germline loops: CDR1 SEHNR, CDR2 FQNEAQ (reference sequence). The V and J ends lost 2 bases and 0 bases respectively, with 8 bases between them. CDR3 DNA: TGTGCCAGCAGCTTAACGGAAATCTCTGGAAACACCATATATTTT. This codes for CASSLTEISGNTIYF.

Ten or more counts support this clone. The V gene is TRBV4-2, the J gene TRBJ2-5, with 8 bases fitting TRBD2. J was trimmed by 5 bases and V by 4 bases; bases with no gene match: 12. This CDR3 has 16 residues. CDR1 and CDR2 (germline): LGHNA, YNFKEQ. CDR3 protein: CASSPRGVPPGETQYF. The CDR3 nucleotides read TGTGCCAGCAGCCCGCGGGGGGTCCCCCCAGGGGAGACCCAGTACTTC.

This rearrangement joins TRBV7-2 to TRBJ2-1, with D unresolved. Germline lookup yields CDR1 SGHTA and CDR2 FQGNSA. This CDR3 comprises 15 residues. V dropped 5 bases and J dropped 7 bases, with 18 bases sitting between them. The DNA for the CDR3 is TGTGCCAGCAGCCTGGGTAACCAACAACGGAATGAGCAGTTCTTC. Amino acid sequence: CASSLGNQQRNEQFF.

The chain joins TRBV18 to TRBJ1-5; D remains ambiguous. V was clipped by 3 bases and J by 4 bases, with 13 bases between them. The CDR3 loop spans 15 amino acids. Germline V gives CDR1 KGHSH, CDR2 LQKENI. The chain's CDR3 is CASSPLPRINQPQHF. The CDR3 coding sequence is TGTGCCAGCTCACCGCTCCCTAGGATTAATCAGCCCCAGCATTTT. Combining the CDR3 with reference TRBV18 and TRBJ1-5 gives the whole variable domain NAGVMQNPRHLVRRRGQEARLRCSPMKGHSHVYWYRQLPEEGLKFMVYLQKENIIDESGMPKERFSAEFPKEGPSILRIQQVVRGDSAAYFCASSPLPRINQPQHFGDGTRLSIL.

The sample holds many counts of this clone. The chain joins TRBV2 to TRBJ1-1; the match to TRBD1 covers 7 bases. Germline-derived CDR1 and CDR2 are SNHLY and FYNNEI. The CDR3 length is 13 residues. V dropped 8 bases and J dropped 1; count of bases not matched to a gene: 4. This CDR3 reads CASAQGGNTEAFF. CDR3 sequence (DNA): TGTGCCAGCGCTCAGGGGGGGAACACTGAAGCTTTCTTT.

This clone was found a few times. This chain uses TRBV6-1 with TRBJ1-1, with TRBD1 matching 7 bases. This CDR3 spans 14 amino acids. V trimming: 5 bases; J trimming: 6 bases; junction bases outside the gene matches: 9. Per the germline V gene, CDR1 is MNHNS and CDR2 is SASEGT. The CDR3 loop is CASSQTGRGAEAFF. The CDR3 bases are TGTGCCAGCAGTCAGACAGGGCGCGGGGCTGAAGCTTTCTTT.

This chain joins TRBV19 and TRBJ2-2, with TRBD2 identical over 8 bases. CDR1 LNHDA and CDR2 SQIVND come from the germline V gene (reference sequence). The CDR3 is made up of 16 amino acids. V shed 11 bases and J 4 bases; nucleotides not matched to a gene: 15. CDR3 coding DNA: TGTGCCCCTAGGGGTAGCGGGACATGGGGCACCGGGGAGCTGTTTTTT. It codes for CAPRGSGTWGTGELFF. Full variable domain (rest looked up from reference TRBV19 and TRBJ2-2): DGGITQSPKYLFRKEGQNVTLSCEQNLNHDAMYWYRQDPGQGLRLIYYSQIVNDFQKGDIAEGYSVSREKKESFPLTVTSAQKNPTAFYLCAPRGSGTWGTGELFFGEGSRLTVL.

The chain joins TRBV6-1 to TRBJ2-5; D is possibly TRBD2 (5 bases). CDR3 length equals 13 residues. Germline loops: CDR1 MNHNS, CDR2 SASEGT. The V end lost 3 bases, the J end lost 5 bases, and 10 bases lay between the germline ends. The CDR3 here is CASSDSPGETQYF. The CDR3 DNA reads as TGTGCCAGCAGTGACTCCCCGGGGGAGACCCAGTACTTC.

This clone was detected only a few times. The V call is TRBV7-2, the J call TRBJ2-3, with 8 bases identical to TRBD2. The CDR3 runs 16 residues. Trimming removed 2 bases from V and 2 bases from J; junction bases left unmatched: 6. Per the germline V gene, CDR1 is SGHTA and CDR2 is FQGNSA. As DNA, the CDR3 is TGTGCCAGCAGCTTAAATAGCGGGGTCTCCACAGATACGCAGTATTTT. As protein: CASSLNSGVSTDTQYF.

This clone showed up just a few times. This sequence joins TRBV27 and TRBJ2-2, with a tentative D call TRBD1 (6 bases). Germline V lookup: CDR1 MNHEY, CDR2 SMNVEV (reference sequence). This CDR3 is 18 amino acids long. Trimming left V 3 bases short and J 1 base short, with 18 bases between. The CDR3 loop reads CASSFEVPGRGNTGELFF. The CDR3 nucleotides are TGTGCCAGCAGTTTCGAGGTGCCGGGCAGGGGGAACACCGGGGAGCTGTTTTTT.